A single sample gave rise to the 9 T cell receptor beta chains below, sequenced in a study of regulatory T cells in long-lasting Graves disease. Construction of TCR beta libraries relied on iRepertoire HTBI primers and on Arm-PCR targeting CDR3 regions. MiXCR, applied by TCRdb to the multiplex PCR reads, yields one record per CDR3 protein. The sample records fewer than 650,000 distinct CDR3 sequences, about 16% being singletons. Time point described: newly diagnosed GD, antithyroid drugs for less than 3 months. PBMC RNA was the source of the TCR library. These records were also assigned to another study, of T cells in Graves' hyperthyroidism and ophthalmopathy.

This material consisted of peripheral blood mononuclear cells (PBMCs), taken at new diagnosis, from a patient treated with antithyroid drugs. The receptors here all came from a man aged 18 to 30 with Graves disease.

V and J are TRBV30 and TRBJ2-1; 14 nucleotides agree with TRBD2. The CDR3 loop spans 15 amino acids. V was pared by 3 bases and J by 8 bases, with 6 bases of the junction left unmatched. Germline assignment: CDR1 GTSNPN and CDR2 SVGIG (reference sequence). In DNA, the CDR3 is TGTGCCTGGAGAGCAGGACTAGCGGGAGGCCATGAGCAGTTCTTC. It specifies CAWRAGLAGGHEQFF.

The chain employs TRBV12-3 or TRBV12-4 and TRBJ2-1; D might be TRBD1 (6 bases). The CDR3 is 15 amino acids. The ends were cut back, 6 bases at V and 8 bases at J, with 20 bases in the middle. The CDR3 spells CASSRPPRGGYEQFF. The CDR3 region has the DNA TGTGCCAGCAGCCGTCCTCCCCGAGGGGGATATGAGCAGTTCTTC.

J is TRBJ1-5 and V is TRBV28; TRBD1 matches 9 bases. V was pared by 6 bases and J by 2 bases, with 5 bases of the junction left unmatched. This CDR3 contains 15 residues. CDR1 and CDR2 from the germline V gene are MDHEN and SYDVKM. This chain's CDR3 is CASRVGQGGNQPQHF. In nucleotides, the CDR3 is TGTGCCAGCAGGGTGGGACAGGGAGGCAATCAGCCCCAGCATTTT.

In its sample, this clonotype was seen many times. The chain recombines TRBV11-1 with TRBJ2-5, with TRBD1 identical over 7 bases. The CDR3 covers 12 residues. CDR1 and CDR2 (germline): SGHAT, FQDESV (reference sequence). The V segment lost 4 bases and the J segment 5 bases; nucleotides outside the gene matches: 1. DNA of the CDR3: TGTGCCAGCAGCTCGACAGGGGAGACCCAGTACTTC. Translated: CASSSTGETQYF.

Comments on this clonotype: A single base separates this from a much larger clone, so it may be a read error. The CDR3 nucleotides read TGTGCCGGCAGAGGGCCGGGACAGGAAGTCTACGAGCAGTACTTC. Protein: CAGRGPGQEVYEQYF. The chain has TRBV7-9 and TRBJ2-7; 8 bases are a match to TRBD1. The CDR3 covers 15 residues. From germline, CDR1 is SEHNR and CDR2 FQNEAQ (reference sequence). The full variable domain, completed using reference TRBV7-9 and TRBJ2-7, is DTGVSQNPRHKITKRGQNVTFRCDPISEHNRLYWYRQTLGQGPEFLTYFQNEAQLEKSRLLSDRFSAERPKGSFSTLEIQRTEQGDSAMYLCAGRGPGQEVYEQYFGPGTRLTVT.

This clonotype was found a few times. The gene calls are TRBV2 and TRBJ1-5; 7 bases agree with TRBD1. Per germline, CDR1 SNHLY and CDR2 FYNNEI. Trimming removed 1 base from V and 6 bases from J; junction bases left unmatched: 9. The CDR3 has 16 residues. The CDR3 DNA sequence: TGTGCCAGCAGTGAAGGGGGGAGGACAGGTGGTCAGCCCCAGCATTTT. This encodes CASSEGGRTGGQPQHF.

This clonotype was counted only a few times. The rearrangement joins TRBV19 to TRBJ1-1; 7 nucleotides line up with TRBD1. V shed 4 bases, J shed 4 bases, and the junction held 6 bases outside the gene matches. The CDR3 sequence is 14 residues long. CDR1 is LNHDA, CDR2 SQIVND, per germline (reference sequence). The chain's CDR3 is CASSKDRWSTEAFF. As DNA, the CDR3 is TGTGCCAGTAGTAAGGACAGGTGGAGCACTGAAGCTTTCTTT.

The genes are TRBV24-1 and TRBJ2-1; no definite D call. Germline lookup yields CDR1 KGHDR and CDR2 SFDVKD. Between the trimmed V and J ends, which lost 0 bases and 1 base, there was a span of 12 bases. The CDR3 length is 17 residues. The CDR3 spells CATSDLIPAASYNEQFF. DNA of the CDR3: TGTGCCACCAGTGATTTGATTCCGGCGGCATCCTACAATGAGCAGTTCTTC.

This clonotype was found many times. The chain combines TRBV15 with TRBJ1-1; 10 bases are shared with TRBD1. The V gene end was trimmed by 0 bases and the J gene end by 1 base; junction bases not matched to a gene: 5. This CDR3 contains 17 residues. Germline V gene sequence: CDR1 LNHNV, CDR2 YYDKDF (reference sequence). DNA of the CDR3: TGTGCCACCAGCAGAGACGATAGGACAGGGGGGAACACTGAAGCTTTCTTT. Translating it yields CATSRDDRTGGNTEAFF.